This passage covers 5 T cell receptor beta chains from one sample sequenced in a study of blood T cell repertoires in COVID-19. Only in-frame clones appear in the TCRdb table, and some are missing; sequencing was by immunoSEQ multiplex PCR. This repertoire shows 200,000 to 300,000 clones, approximately 84% found once; its top ten account for roughly 4%. Sequences were obtained from peripheral blood. The receptors stem from a man aged 50 to 59 with acute or convalescent COVID-19.

This clone was detected only once. The chain joins TRBV10-2 to TRBJ2-7; weak D call: TRBD2 (6 bases). The CDR3 length is 14 residues. Deletions cut 2 bases from V and 3 bases from J, with 11 bases between. In germline, CDR1 is WSHSY, CDR2 SAAADI. The CDR3 DNA reads TGCGCCAGCAGTGAGGGGCAGGGAGGCTACGAGCAGTACTTC. As protein: CASSEGQGGYEQYF.

Written as DNA, the CDR3 is TGTGCCTCGTACGGGACTAGCGGAGGGTCCTACGAGCAGTACTTC. Translation gives CASYGTSGGSYEQYF. The V call is TRBV10-3, the J call TRBJ2-7; 11 bases are a match to TRBD2. V dropped 11 bases and J dropped 1; count of bases not matched to a gene: 10. This CDR3 is built from 15 residues. Germline V CDR1 and CDR2: ENHRY, SYGVKD.

This chain connects TRBV5-1 to TRBJ1-1; 7 positions match TRBD1. The CDR3 is 16 amino acids. Trimming cost V 1 base and J 3 bases; bases outside gene matches: 9. CDR1 and CDR2 from the germline V gene are SGHRS and YFSETQ. CDR3 bases: TGCGCCAGCAGCTTGCGAGGGGGCCCCCCTTACACTGAAGCTTTCTTT. Translation gives CASSLRGGPPYTEAFF.

The genes are TRBV30 and TRBJ1-4, with a tentative D call TRBD1 (5 bases). The germline V and J ends were trimmed by 2 bases and 7 bases, with 14 bases remaining between them. CDR3 length: 14 amino acids. The germline gives CDR1 GTSNPN, CDR2 SVGIG (reference sequence). The chain's CDR3 is CAWSLRGGTEKLFF. The CDR3 bases are TGTGCCTGGAGTCTTAGGGGCGGGACTGAAAAACTGTTTTTT.

The chain has TRBV6-5 and TRBJ2-1; TRBD2 matches at 11 bases. With V trimmed by 3 bases and J by 13 bases, 8 bases remained unmatched. This CDR3 is 14 amino acids long. Germline CDR1 MNHEY, CDR2 SVGAGI. The CDR3 reads CASSYNVAGGGQFF. The CDR3 bases are TGTGCCAGCAGTTATAATGTAGCGGGAGGGGGACAGTTCTTC.